Below are 32 T cell receptor beta chains sequenced from a single sample in a study of blood T cell repertoires in COVID-19. Assay: immunoSEQ multiplex PCR; the TCRdb copy retains only in-frame clones and omits some. The profile covers 150,000 to 180,000 clones, with about four fifths appearing a single time and over 0.5% taken by the ten largest. The sequencing sample was made of peripheral blood. The source is a man in his fifties or sixties with acute or convalescent COVID-19.

The rearrangement uses TRBV30 and TRBJ1-2; 12 nucleotides align to TRBD1. Germline values: CDR1 GTSNPN, CDR2 SVGIG (reference sequence). V lost 5 bases, J lost 8 bases, and 12 bases stayed unmatched. The CDR3 has 15 residues. CDR3 loop: CAWEPGQGARRGYTF. The CDR3 bases are TGTGCCTGGGAACCGGGACAGGGGGCGAGAAGAGGCTACACCTTC.

The genes are TRBV7-3 and TRBJ2-1; TRBD2 matches at 10 bases. There are 16 residues in the CDR3. Germline-derived CDR1 and CDR2 are SGHTA and FQGTGA. V lost 2 bases, J lost 7 bases, and 8 bases stayed unmatched. The CDR3 here is CASSLQRGGLINEQFF. DNA of the CDR3: TGTGCCAGCAGCTTACAGCGGGGGGGCCTTATAAATGAGCAGTTCTTC.

The chain links TRBV6-1 to TRBJ1-6, with TRBD1 as a possible D gene (6 bases). The CDR3 runs 17 residues. V was trimmed by 3 bases and J by 7 bases, leaving 19 bases between them. Germline CDR1 is MNHNS and CDR2 is SASEGT. The CDR3 loop reads CASSDWLRGAGNSPLHF. The CDR3 DNA reads TGTGCCAGCAGTGACTGGTTACGGGGGGCAGGGAATTCACCCCTCCACTTT.

CDR3 in amino acids: CATRSGGAYEQYF. CDR3 nucleotides: TGTGCCACCCGCTCGGGCGGGGCCTACGAGCAGTACTTC. This rearrangement joins TRBV28 to TRBJ2-7; the D gene is possibly TRBD2 (6 bases). V gave up 10 bases and J gave up 2 bases, with 15 bases separating them. The CDR3 runs to 13 residues. Germline CDR1 and CDR2: MDHEN and SYDVKM.

The V call is TRBV18, the J call TRBJ1-3; D call uncertain. Trimming pared 6 bases from V and 2 bases from J, leaving 11 bases between. Looked up from germline, CDR1 is KGHSH and CDR2 is LQKENI. The CDR3 loop spans 14 amino acids. The CDR3 nucleotides are TGTGCCAGCTCCCCTAATAAGCCTGGAAACACCATATATTTT. It yields the protein CASSPNKPGNTIYF.

The rearrangement uses TRBV5-6 and TRBJ1-2; 7 bases line up with TRBD1. The length of the CDR3 is 16 residues. Germline V lookup: CDR1 SGHDT, CDR2 YYEEEE. Losses at the gene ends were 2 bases for V and 5 bases for J; bases not matched to a gene: 12. The DNA for the CDR3 is TGTGCCAGCAGCTTAAGAAGGGGACAGAGATTTTATGGCTACACCTTC. Amino acid sequence: CASSLRRGQRFYGYTF.

The rearrangement joins TRBV6-2 or TRBV6-3 to TRBJ1-1; D is ambiguous. The CDR3 is 14 amino acids. The germline V and J ends were trimmed by 3 bases and 4 bases, with 12 bases remaining between them. CDR1 is MNHEY, CDR2 SVGEGT, per germline. CDR3 in DNA: TGTGCCAGCAGTTATTCGGGTCCGGGCACTGAAGCTTTCTTT. This encodes CASSYSGPGTEAFF.

The rearrangement joins TRBV5-4 to TRBJ2-7; 10 bases agree with TRBD2. The germline CDR1 and CDR2 sequences are SGHNT and YYREEE (reference sequence). The CDR3 is 15 residues long. V lost 3 bases to trimming and J lost 2 bases; unmatched junction nucleotides: 5. CDR3 in DNA: TGTGCCAGCAGCTCGCCAGGACTAGCGGCCTACGAGCAGTACTTC. Translation gives CASSSPGLAAYEQYF.

On this clone: Other DNA sequences from this sample encode an identical CDR3 as well. This sequence joins TRBV20-1 and TRBJ1-1; D gene unclear. The CDR3 has 11 residues. The germline gives CDR1 DFQATT, CDR2 SNEGSKA (reference sequence). V gave up 3 bases and J gave up 5 bases, with 7 bases separating them. The CDR3, as DNA: TGCAGTGCTAGGGGCCGGACTGAAGCTTTCTTT. Translating it yields CSARGRTEAFF.

The rearrangement uses TRBV5-4 and TRBJ2-1, with D possibly TRBD2 on 6 matching bases. Germline lookup yields CDR1 SGHNT and CDR2 YYREEE (reference sequence). The V end lost 0 bases, the J end lost 1 base, and 11 bases lay between the germline ends. The CDR3 sequence is 16 residues long. CDR3 residues: CASSLVIAASYNEQFF. The CDR3 DNA reads TGTGCCAGCAGCTTGGTTATAGCGGCTTCCTACAATGAGCAGTTCTTC.

The chain joins TRBV14 to TRBJ1-6; 7 bases align to TRBD1. Germline V gene sequence: CDR1 SGHDN, CDR2 FVKESK. Trimming took 4 bases from V and 7 from J; bases not matched to a gene: 4. The CDR3 consists of 14 residues. CDR3 DNA: TGTGCCAGCAGCCTGGGACAGCTGAATTCACCCCTCCACTTT. This sequence encodes CASSLGQLNSPLHF. The full variable domain, in which reference TRBV14 and TRBJ1-6 provide the parts outside the CDR3, is EAGVTQFPSHSVIEKGQTVTLRCDPISGHDNLYWYRRVMGKEIKFLLHFVKESKQDESGMPNNRFLAERTGGTYSTLKVQPAELEDSGVYFCASSLGQLNSPLHFGNGTRLTVT.

The chain employs TRBV5-6 and TRBJ2-7; 13 positions match TRBD2. The length of the CDR3 is 15 residues. Germline V gives CDR1 SGHDT, CDR2 YYEEEE. Trimming at V came to 4 bases and at J to 6 bases, leaving 7 bases not matched to a gene. CDR3 DNA: TGTGCCAGCAGCCAGGGACTAGCGGGATCCGGCGAGCAGTACTTC. This encodes CASSQGLAGSGEQYF.

The V call is TRBV7-2, the J call TRBJ2-1; 14 bases fit TRBD2. The V gene's germline CDR1 is SGHTA and CDR2 FQGNSA. V dropped 5 bases and J dropped 10; count of bases not matched to a gene: 10. The CDR3 has 16 amino acids. This chain's CDR3 is CASSALGLAGEREQFF. CDR3 bases: TGTGCCAGCAGCGCCCTGGGACTAGCGGGAGAGAGGGAGCAGTTCTTC.

The chain uses TRBV27 and TRBJ1-2; 8 positions agree with TRBD1. The germline V gene has CDR1 MNHEY and CDR2 SMNVEV (reference sequence). V was clipped by 5 bases and J by 4 bases; unmatched bases: 9. CDR3 length equals 15 residues. CDR3 in DNA: TGTGCCAGCAGTCCCCGGGACAGGCCGGTCTATGGCTACACCTTC. Protein product: CASSPRDRPVYGYTF.

The genes are TRBV19 and TRBJ1-2; possibly TRBD1 for D (6 bases). CDR3 length: 14 residues. Per the germline V gene, CDR1 is LNHDA and CDR2 is SQIVND (reference sequence). V was pared by 5 bases and J by 5 bases, with 15 bases between. The CDR3 loop is CASSAPGHRYGYTF. The CDR3 nucleotides are TGTGCCAGTAGTGCGCCGGGACACCGGTATGGCTACACCTTC.

This clone was detected only a few times. This chain joins TRBV4-1 and TRBJ2-7, with 7 bases fitting TRBD1. V shed 4 bases, J shed 3 bases, and the junction held 9 bases outside the gene matches. The CDR3 runs 15 residues. Germline loops: CDR1 MGHRA, CDR2 YSYEKL. The chain's CDR3 is CASSPRTGTGYEQYF. CDR3 nucleotide sequence: TGCGCCAGCAGCCCACGGACAGGTACAGGCTACGAGCAGTACTTC.

This clone has just one count. This chain connects TRBV25-1 to TRBJ2-2, with D possibly TRBD2 on 6 matching bases. V lost 5 bases, J lost 5 bases, and 15 bases lay in between. The CDR3 covers 15 residues. Germline V lookup: CDR1 MGHDK, CDR2 SYGVNS. The CDR3 reads CASSRDRRGTGELFF. CDR3 nucleotides: TGTGCCAGCAGTAGGGACCGACGGGGGACCGGGGAGCTGTTTTTT.

The gene calls are TRBV5-1 and TRBJ1-6; TRBD1 agrees at 7 bases. Trimming at V came to 4 bases and at J to 7 bases, leaving 8 bases not matched to a gene. CDR3 size: 15 residues. Germline CDR1 and CDR2: SGHRS and YFSETQ. CDR3 sequence: CASSLSQGKNSPLHF. The CDR3 DNA reads TGCGCCAGCAGCCTTTCACAGGGGAAGAATTCACCCCTCCACTTT.

The gene calls are TRBV5-1 and TRBJ2-5; possibly TRBD1 for D (6 bases). The CDR3 consists of 14 residues. V lost 3 bases and J lost 3, with 12 bases in between. Germline values: CDR1 SGHRS, CDR2 YFSETQ. The CDR3 DNA reads TGCGCCAGCAGCTGGGGACACCAAAAAGAGACCCAGTACTTC. Protein sequence: CASSWGHQKETQYF.

The J gene is TRBJ1-1, the V gene TRBV7-9; the D gene is possibly TRBD1 (6 bases). V was clipped by 5 bases and J by 0 bases, with 13 bases between them. Germline CDR1 is SEHNR and CDR2 is FQNEAQ (reference sequence). This CDR3 has 15 amino acids. CDR3 sequence (DNA): TGTGCCAGCAGCGGAAACAGGGTAATGAACACTGAAGCTTTCTTT. Translating it yields CASSGNRVMNTEAFF.

The genes are TRBV7-2 and TRBJ1-5; 8 bases align to TRBD1. CDR1 is SGHTA and CDR2 is FQGNSA in the germline V gene. The V and J ends lost 1 base and 3 bases, in that order; junction bases with no gene match: 2. The CDR3 consists of 15 residues. This CDR3 reads CASSLGQGFNQPQHF. The CDR3 nucleotides are TGTGCCAGCAGCTTAGGACAGGGGTTCAATCAGCCCCAGCATTTT.

This clone was observed a single time. This chain connects TRBV6-5 to TRBJ1-2; D unclear. Germline assignment: CDR1 MNHEY and CDR2 SVGAGI. V lost 2 bases to trimming and J lost 5 bases, with 9 bases between them. CDR3 length: 13 amino acids. CDR3 sequence (DNA): TGTGCCAGCAGTTACCCCGGGTCATATGGCTACACCTTC. Amino acid sequence: CASSYPGSYGYTF.

The rearrangement uses TRBV19 and TRBJ2-5; 13 bases match TRBD2. The V and J ends lost 5 bases and 5 bases, in that order; junction bases with no gene match: 8. Germline V gene sequence: CDR1 LNHDA, CDR2 SQIVND (reference sequence). The CDR3 is 16 residues long. This CDR3 is CASSQTSGGARETQYF. The CDR3 nucleotides read TGTGCCAGTAGTCAAACTAGCGGGGGGGCTCGGGAGACCCAGTACTTC.

In this sample, this clone turned up once. This sequence joins TRBV5-6 and TRBJ2-1; 9 positions match TRBD2. The CDR3 contains 14 residues. Germline V CDR1 and CDR2: SGHDT, YYEEEE. Trimming took 2 bases from V and 8 from J; bases not matched to a gene: 5. CDR3 coding DNA: TGTGCCAGCAGCTTACTAGCGGGCGTGGATGAGCAGTTCTTC. Translated, it gives CASSLLAGVDEQFF.

The CDR3: CASSWAAGVPNEQYF. DNA of the CDR3: TGTGCCAGCAGTTGGGCAGCGGGAGTCCCCAACGAGCAGTACTTC. The V and J genes are TRBV3-1 (or the pseudogene TRBV3-2) and TRBJ2-7; 8 nucleotides agree with TRBD2. CDR3 length: 15 amino acids. Per germline, CDR1 LGHDT and CDR2 YNNKEL (reference sequence). The V gene end was trimmed by 6 bases and the J gene end by 5 bases; junction bases not matched to a gene: 12.

The rearrangement links TRBV7-2 to TRBJ2-4; a possible D gene is TRBD2 (6 bases). The CDR3 has 12 amino acids. CDR1 SGHTA and CDR2 FQGNSA come from the germline V gene. Trimming cost V 1 base and J 15 bases, with 13 bases left between them. CDR3 loop: CASSLGSSERYF. CDR3 bases: TGTGCCAGCAGCTTAGGGTCTAGCGAACGGTACTTC.

This clone was observed a handful of times. The chain carries TRBV30 and TRBJ2-1, with TRBD2 as a possible D gene (6 bases). CDR3 size: 14 residues. Germline V CDR1 and CDR2: GTSNPN, SVGIG (reference sequence). The V end lost 2 bases, the J end lost 7 bases, and 15 bases lay between the germline ends. The CDR3 is CAWSIGSAWNEQFF. The CDR3 nucleotides read TGTGCCTGGAGTATCGGGAGTGCGTGGAATGAGCAGTTCTTC.

The J gene is TRBJ1-1, the V gene TRBV19, with D unclear. Trimming pared 3 bases from V and 8 bases from J, leaving 16 bases between. This CDR3 region has 14 residues. In germline, CDR1 is LNHDA, CDR2 SQIVND (reference sequence). CDR3 in amino acids: CASSMRARSEEAFF. The CDR3 DNA reads TGTGCCAGTAGTATGCGTGCGCGGTCGGAAGAAGCTTTCTTT.

In this sample, this clone turned up once. This chain connects TRBV18 to TRBJ2-7; 13 bases line up with TRBD2. Germline V gene sequence: CDR1 KGHSH, CDR2 LQKENI. J was trimmed by 5 bases and V by 3 bases; bases with no gene match: 4. This CDR3 is 15 amino acids long. The CDR3 nucleotides are TGTGCCAGCTCACCCCCCGGGACTAGCGGGAACGAGCAGTACTTC. Protein sequence: CASSPPGTSGNEQYF. Looking up the rest from reference TRBV18 and TRBJ2-7 gives the full variable domain: NAGVMQNPRHLVRRRGQEARLRCSPMKGHSHVYWYRQLPEEGLKFMVYLQKENIIDESGMPKERFSAEFPKEGPSILRIQQVVRGDSAAYFCASSPPGTSGNEQYFGPGTRLTVT.

This chain connects TRBV7-2 to TRBJ2-7; the match to TRBD1 covers 8 bases. CDR1 SGHTA and CDR2 FQGNSA come from the germline V gene. The junction had 5 bases not matched to a gene; V was cut back by 1 base and J by 0 bases. The CDR3 covers 16 residues. The CDR3 bases are TGTGCCAGCAGCTTAGGTTCTGGGACAGGCTCCTACGAGCAGTACTTC. Translating it yields CASSLGSGTGSYEQYF. Based on the CDR3 plus reference TRBV7-2 and TRBJ2-7, the full variable domain is GAGVSQSPSNKVTEKGKDVELRCDPISGHTALYWYRQSLGQGLEFLIYFQGNSAPDKSGLPSDRFSAERTGGSVSTLTIQRTQQEDSAVYLCASSLGSGTGSYEQYFGPGTRLTVT.

The V and J genes are TRBV5-4 and TRBJ2-2; D gene unclear. The germline V gene has CDR1 SGHNT and CDR2 YYREEE (reference sequence). The CDR3 is 15 amino acids. The V gene lost 4 bases and the J gene lost 2 bases, with 12 bases spanning the gap. The CDR3 coding sequence is TGTGCCAGCAGCCCCTCCGGGTATAACACCGGGGAGCTGTTTTTT. Its translation: CASSPSGYNTGELFF.

The table lists this clone with a few counts. J is TRBJ1-5 and V is TRBV6-6; D not certain. The V gene's germline CDR1 is MNHNY and CDR2 SVGAGI (reference sequence). Between the trimmed V and J ends, which lost 10 bases and 0 bases, there was a span of 13 bases. CDR3 length: 14 residues. The CDR3 DNA is TGTGCCACCGCGGAGGGTACTAGCAATCAGCCCCAGCATTTT. Protein sequence: CATAEGTSNQPQHF.